This entry is about one T cell receptor (beta chain). The source of the sample is a study of T cells in Graves' hyperthyroidism and ophthalmopathy. On the basis of clinical symptoms, serum thyroxine and TRAb, thyroid ultrasound and orbital computed tomography, diagnoses were made. Researchers amplified the TCR beta CDR3 regions from RNA transcripts. During a first-round RT-PCR of the TCR CDR3, the HTBI primer set was used. TCRdb redid the calling of the multiplex PCR reads with MiXCR, one entry per CDR3 protein. The table has a few hundred thousand distinct CDR3 sequences, 15% to 19% seen once. CDR3 size: 15 residues. Trimming shortened V by 1 base and J by 4 bases, and 13 bases separated the two germline ends. In germline, CDR1 is LNHDA, CDR2 SQIVND (reference sequence).

Sequences were obtained from blood. J is TRBJ1-1 and V is TRBV19, with D hard to call. The TCR was taken from a young woman with Graves' hyperthyroidism. This chain's CDR3 is CASSIVSEAGTEAFF. DNA of the CDR3: TGTGCCAGTAGTATAGTCTCAGAAGCCGGCACTGAAGCTTTCTTT.